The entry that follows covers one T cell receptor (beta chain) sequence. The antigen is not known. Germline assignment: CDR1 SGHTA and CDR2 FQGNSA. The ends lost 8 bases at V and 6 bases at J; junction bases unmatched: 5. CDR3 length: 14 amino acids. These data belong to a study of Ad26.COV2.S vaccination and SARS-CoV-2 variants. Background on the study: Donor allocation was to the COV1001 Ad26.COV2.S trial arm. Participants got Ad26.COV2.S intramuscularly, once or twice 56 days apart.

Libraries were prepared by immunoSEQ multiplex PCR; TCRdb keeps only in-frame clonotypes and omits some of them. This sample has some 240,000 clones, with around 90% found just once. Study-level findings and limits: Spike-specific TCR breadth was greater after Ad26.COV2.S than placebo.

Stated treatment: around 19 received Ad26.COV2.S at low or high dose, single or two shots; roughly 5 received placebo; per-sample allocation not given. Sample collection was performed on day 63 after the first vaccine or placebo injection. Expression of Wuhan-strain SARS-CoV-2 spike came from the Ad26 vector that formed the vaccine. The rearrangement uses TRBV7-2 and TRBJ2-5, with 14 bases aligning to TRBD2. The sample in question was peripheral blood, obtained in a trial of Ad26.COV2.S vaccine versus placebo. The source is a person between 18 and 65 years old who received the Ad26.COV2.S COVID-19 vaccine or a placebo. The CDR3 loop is CASSGTSGSKTQYF. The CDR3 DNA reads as TGTGCCAGCTCCGGGACTAGCGGGAGCAAGACCCAGTACTTC.